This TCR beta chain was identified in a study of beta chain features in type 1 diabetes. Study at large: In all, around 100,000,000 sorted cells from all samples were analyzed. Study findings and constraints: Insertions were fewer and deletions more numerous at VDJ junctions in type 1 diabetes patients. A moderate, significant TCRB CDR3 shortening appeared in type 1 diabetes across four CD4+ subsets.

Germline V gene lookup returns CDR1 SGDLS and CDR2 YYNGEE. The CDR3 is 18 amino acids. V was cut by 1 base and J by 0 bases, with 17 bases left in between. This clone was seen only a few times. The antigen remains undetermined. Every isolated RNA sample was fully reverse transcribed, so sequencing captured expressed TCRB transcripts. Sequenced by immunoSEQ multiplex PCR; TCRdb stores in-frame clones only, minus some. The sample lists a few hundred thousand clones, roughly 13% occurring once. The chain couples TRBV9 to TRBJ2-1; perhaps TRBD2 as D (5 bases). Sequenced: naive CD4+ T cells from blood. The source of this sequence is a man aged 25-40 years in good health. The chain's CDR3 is CASSVWRAPSSSYNEQFF. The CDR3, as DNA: TGTGCCAGCAGCGTATGGCGGGCGCCAAGTAGCTCCTACAATGAGCAGTTCTTC.